Sequencing of this TCR beta chain was carried out in a study of T-cell reconstitution after alpha-beta-depleted transplantation in children (dated by TCRdb to 2016 to 2018). Context from the whole study: Using TCR repertoire profiling, the study followed T-cell immune reconstitution in a quantitative way in children after TCRalphabeta/CD19-depleted allogeneic hematopoietic cell transplantation. Study-wide findings and limitations: The frequencies of hyperexpanded clones fell over the following months, and after one year, T-cell counts and TCRbeta diversity were mostly attributed to newly produced T cells. About two months after transplant, the apparently early recovery of alphabetaT-cell counts reportedly depended on just several hundred clones that had expanded rapidly and came from non-depleted graft cells. In some patients, high TCRbeta diversity at day 60 was attributed to recipient T cells and intrathymic progenitors that had survived conditioning.

The library relied on PCR. Sequencer: Illumina HiSeq 2500. TCR library preparation used molecular barcoding, with unique molecular identifiers applied to normalize quantification of the TCRbeta repertoire. TCRdb redid the processing of the public reads, applying fastp at Q25 and MiXCR, and retained in-frame beta chains. CDR3 protein sequences are deduplicated, and each keeps its most common genes and DNA. The sample table lists 300,000 to 350,000 distinct CDR3 sequences, around 15% of them with a count of one. Around two fifths of the sample is in the top ten clones. This clonotype was counted at least ten times. Its cognate antigen has yet to be identified. Qualities for individual bases were not recorded, and no much larger clone is one base off. What this sample's treatment or condition label stands for: allogeneic hematopoietic cell transplantation with graft depleted of TCRalphabeta T cells and CD19 B cells. Transplant recipients were children who received TCRalphabeta/CD19-depleted allogeneic hematopoietic cell grafts.

CDR1 and CDR2 are read off the germline V gene as SQVTM and ANQGSEA. From its cysteine to its phenylalanine, the CDR3 spans 14 amino acids. The retained sequence is limited to the CDR3, 42 bases, with the frame set at the first base. V is reduced by 4 bases and J by 6 bases, leaving a spacing of 18 bases between them. The sequence links TRBV29-1 to TRBJ1-1; the D gene is possibly TRBD1, with 5 bases matching. The sequence derives from a male patient between 2 and 10 years old who had a stem cell transplant for acute lymphoblastic leukemia, so the T cells may come from the graft donor. The specimen comprised PBMCs, mostly from graft donor cells, sampled 360 days after TCRalphabeta/CD19-depleted stem cell transplant. The CDR3 protein: CSVGLRGGLAEAFF. The nucleotide sequence is given as TGCAGCGTTGGGTTAAGGGGCGGGCTGGCTGAAGCTTTCTTT.